Listed below are T cell receptor beta chains from one sample, sequenced in a study of control samples from healthy donors and cancer patients. The table came from immunoSEQ multiplex PCR; TCRdb's copy has only in-frame clones and leaves some out. The data contain around 110,000 clones, roughly nine tenths of them singletons. Sequenced material: PBMCs. The receptor set was obtained from a woman in her fifties or sixties with colorectal cancer. CDR3s include the opening cysteine and the closing phenylalanine or tryptophan. D genes are given only for firm matches. Clone size is stated in some rows and not others, as once, few, many or a class when expanded.

j_call v_call d_call clone_size cdr3_nt cdr3_aa
TRBJ2-5 TRBV3-1/TRBV3-2 TRBD2 - TGTGCCAGCAGCCGAAGCTCTAGCGGTGCGGAGACCCAGTACTTC CASSRSSSGAETQYF
TRBJ2-7 TRBV19 - - TGTGCCAGTAGTACAGGACAGCCCCCCAGGCAGTACTTC CASSTGQPPRQYF
TRBJ1-1 TRBV5-4 TRBD1 - TGTGCCAGCAGCTTGGAGGGGACAGGTGAAGCTTTCTTT CASSLEGTGEAFF
TRBJ1-6 TRBV28 TRBD1 - TGTGCCAGCAGGGACGGACAGGGTAGTAATTCACCCCTCCACTTT CASRDGQGSNSPLHF
TRBJ1-6 TRBV5-1 - - TGCGCCAGCAGCCCTGACAATAATTCACCCCTCCACTTT CASSPDNNSPLHF
TRBJ2-1 TRBV18 - - TGTGCCAGCTCACCACAGGGTGCGGTGGGCAATGAGCAGTTCTTC CASSPQGAVGNEQFF
TRBJ2-2 TRBV29-1 - - TGCAGCGTTGCAGACACCGGGGAGCTGTTTTTT CSVADTGELFF
TRBJ1-2 TRBV3-1/TRBV3-2 TRBD1 - TGTGCCAGCAGCCTCTATGGAGGGGGCGACTATGGCTACACCTTC CASSLYGGGDYGYTF
TRBJ2-5 TRBV3-1/TRBV3-2 TRBD2 - TGTGCCAGCAGCCAAGTATTTCATGTCGGACTAGAGCAAGAGACCCAGTACTTC CASSQVFHVGLEQETQYF
TRBJ1-1 TRBV18 TRBD1 - TGTGCCAGCTCACCACCGGACAGGGCGCAAGCTTTCTTT CASSPPDRAQAFF
TRBJ2-1 TRBV19 TRBD1 - TGTGCCAGTAGTATTGGCACTGGGGACAGGGGGTATGAGCAGTTCTTC CASSIGTGDRGYEQFF
TRBJ1-2 TRBV10-2 - - TGCGCCAGCAGTGAGTCCGTGAACTATGGCTACACCTTC CASSESVNYGYTF
TRBJ2-7 TRBV18 TRBD1 - TGTGCCAGCTCACCACCTGAGACAGGGGGACTCTACGAGCAGTACTTC CASSPPETGGLYEQYF
TRBJ2-7 TRBV6-5 - - TGTGCCAGCAGTTATCGCCGGGCGGCCCCTGGCAAGCAGTACTTC CASSYRRAAPGKQYF
TRBJ1-1 TRBV30 - - TGTGCCTGGAGTTGGGAAGGGTACACTGAAGCTTTCTTT CAWSWEGYTEAFF
TRBJ1-1 TRBV11-2 - - TGTGCCAGCAGCTTAGATGACGGTATGTTGACTGAAGCTTTCTTT CASSLDDGMLTEAFF
TRBJ1-2 TRBV5-1 - - TGCGCCAGCAGCTTCGCGGGGAACTATGGCTACACCTTC CASSFAGNYGYTF
TRBJ2-6 TRBV2 TRBD1 - TGTGCCAGCAGTACCTCGGGGACAGCCTCTGGGGCCAACGTCCTGACTTTC CASSTSGTASGANVLTF
TRBJ1-2 TRBV10-1 TRBD1 - TGCGCCAGCAGTGTTCCAGGGGGCATCTATGGCTACACCTTC CASSVPGGIYGYTF
TRBJ2-1 TRBV4-2 TRBD2 - TGTGCCAGCAGCCTCTCAGCGGCTAGCGGGAGTAACGGTGAGCAGTTCTTC CASSLSAASGSNGEQFF
TRBJ2-7 TRBV10-3 - once TGTGCCATCAGTGGAACAGACCCGGGGTACGAGCAGTACTTC CAISGTDPGYEQYF
TRBJ1-1 TRBV2 - - TGTGCCAGCAGTGAGGGGATGGGGAACACTGAAGCTTTCTTT CASSEGMGNTEAFF
TRBJ1-5 TRBV7-6 TRBD1 - TGTGCCAGCAGCTTAGGGACAGGGGATGGGCAGCCCCAGCATTTT CASSLGTGDGQPQHF
TRBJ1-4 TRBV7-2 - - TGTGCCAGCAGTCCAGTCAGGGGCCCATATGAAAAACTGTTTTTT CASSPVRGPYEKLFF
TRBJ2-5 TRBV3-1/TRBV3-2 - - TGTGCCAGCAGCCAATTCTCAATTGAGACCCAGTACTTC CASSQFSIETQYF